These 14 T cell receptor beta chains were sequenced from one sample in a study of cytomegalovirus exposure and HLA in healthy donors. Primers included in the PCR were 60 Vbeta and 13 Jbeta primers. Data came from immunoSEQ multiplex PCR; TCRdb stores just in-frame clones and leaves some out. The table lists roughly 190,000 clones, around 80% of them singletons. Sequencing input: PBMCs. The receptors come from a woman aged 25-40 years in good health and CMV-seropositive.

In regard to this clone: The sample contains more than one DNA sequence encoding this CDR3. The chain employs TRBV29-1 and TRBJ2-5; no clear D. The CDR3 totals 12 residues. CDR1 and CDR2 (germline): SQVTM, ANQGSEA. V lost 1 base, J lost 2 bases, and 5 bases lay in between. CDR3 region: CSVEGQQETQYF. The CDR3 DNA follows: TGCAGCGTTGAAGGTCAGCAAGAGACCCAGTACTTC. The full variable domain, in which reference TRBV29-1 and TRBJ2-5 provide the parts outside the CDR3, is SAVISQKPSRDICQRGTSLTIQCQVDSQVTMMFWYRQQPGQSLTLIATANQGSEATYESGFVIDKFPISRPNLTFSTLTVSNMSPEDSSIYLCSVEGQQETQYFGPGTRLLVL.

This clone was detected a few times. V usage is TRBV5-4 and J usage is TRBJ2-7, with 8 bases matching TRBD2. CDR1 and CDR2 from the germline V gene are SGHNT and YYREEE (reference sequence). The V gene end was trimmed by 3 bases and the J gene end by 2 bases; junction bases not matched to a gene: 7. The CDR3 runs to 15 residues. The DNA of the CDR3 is TGTGCCAGCAGCTCCCCGGGAGGGCCCACCTACGAGCAGTACTTC. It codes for CASSSPGGPTYEQYF.

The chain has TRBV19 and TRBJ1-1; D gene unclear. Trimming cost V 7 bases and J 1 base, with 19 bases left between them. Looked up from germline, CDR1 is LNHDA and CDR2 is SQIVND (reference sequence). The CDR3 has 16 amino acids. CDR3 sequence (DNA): TGTGCCAGTACCAAGGCCGTGAGGGAGTGGAACACTGAAGCTTTCTTT. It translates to CASTKAVREWNTEAFF.

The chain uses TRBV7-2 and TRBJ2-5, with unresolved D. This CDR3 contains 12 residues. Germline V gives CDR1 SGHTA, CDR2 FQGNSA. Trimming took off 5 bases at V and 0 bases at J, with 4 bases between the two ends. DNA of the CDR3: TGTGCCAGCAGCCCATACCAAGAGACCCAGTACTTC. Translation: CASSPYQETQYF.

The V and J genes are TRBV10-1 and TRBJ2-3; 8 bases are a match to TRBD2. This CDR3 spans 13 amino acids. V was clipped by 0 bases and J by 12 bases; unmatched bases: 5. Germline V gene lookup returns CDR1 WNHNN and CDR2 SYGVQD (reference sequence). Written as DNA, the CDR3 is TGCGCCAGCAGTGAGTCCTCCGGGAGGGACCAGTATTTT. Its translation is CASSESSGRDQYF.

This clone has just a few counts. In DNA, the CDR3 is TGTGCCAGCAGTGCCGGGGTGTTCACTGAAGCTTTCTTT. It is translated as CASSAGVFTEAFF. The genes are TRBV7-6 and TRBJ1-1; D unresolved. V lost 6 bases and J 4 bases, leaving 12 bases between the germline ends. Germline CDR1 SGHVS, CDR2 FNYEAQ. This CDR3 comprises 13 residues.

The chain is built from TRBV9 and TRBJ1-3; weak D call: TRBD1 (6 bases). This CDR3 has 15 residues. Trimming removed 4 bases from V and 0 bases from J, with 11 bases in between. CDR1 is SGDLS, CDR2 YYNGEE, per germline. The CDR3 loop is CASSPRQASGNTIYF. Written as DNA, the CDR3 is TGTGCCAGCAGCCCCCGACAGGCCTCTGGAAACACCATATATTTT.

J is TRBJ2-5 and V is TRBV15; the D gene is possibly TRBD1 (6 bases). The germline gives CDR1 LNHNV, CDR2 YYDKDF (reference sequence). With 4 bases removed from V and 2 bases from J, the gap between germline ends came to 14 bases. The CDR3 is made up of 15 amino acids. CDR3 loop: CATSKRTALQETQYF. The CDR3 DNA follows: TGTGCCACCAGCAAACGGACAGCCCTACAAGAGACCCAGTACTTC. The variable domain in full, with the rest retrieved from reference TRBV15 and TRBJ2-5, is DAMVIQNPRYQVTQFGKPVTLSCSQTLNHNVMYWYQQKSSQAPKLLFHYYDKDFNNEADTPDNFQSRRPNTSFCFLDIRSPGLGDTAMYLCATSKRTALQETQYFGPGTRLLVL.

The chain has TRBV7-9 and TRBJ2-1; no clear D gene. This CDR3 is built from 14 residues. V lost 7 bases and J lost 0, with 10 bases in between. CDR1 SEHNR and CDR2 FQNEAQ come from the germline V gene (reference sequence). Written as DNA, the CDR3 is TGTGCCAGCATACCGGAGAGCTCCTACAATGAGCAGTTCTTC. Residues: CASIPESSYNEQFF.

The DNA for the CDR3 is TGTGCCAGCAGCTTTTCGGGACAGGGAGACACTGAAGCTTTCTTT. This gives the protein CASSFSGQGDTEAFF. The rearrangement uses TRBV5-4 and TRBJ1-1; 9 bases line up with TRBD1. V was pared by 2 bases and J by 3 bases, with 5 bases of the junction left unmatched. The CDR3 is made up of 15 amino acids. Per germline, CDR1 SGHNT and CDR2 YYREEE (reference sequence).

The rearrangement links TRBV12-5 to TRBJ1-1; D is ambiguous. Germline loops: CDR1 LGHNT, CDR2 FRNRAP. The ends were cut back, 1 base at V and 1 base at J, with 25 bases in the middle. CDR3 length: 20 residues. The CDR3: CASGLGGADTYFLPNTEAFF. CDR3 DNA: TGTGCTAGTGGTTTGGGGGGAGCAGACACCTATTTTTTACCGAACACTGAAGCTTTCTTT.

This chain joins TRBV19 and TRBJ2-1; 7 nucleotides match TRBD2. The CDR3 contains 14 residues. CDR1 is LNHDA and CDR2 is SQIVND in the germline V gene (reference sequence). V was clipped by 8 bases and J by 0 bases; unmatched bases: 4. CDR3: CASGDYISYNEQFF. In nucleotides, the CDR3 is TGTGCCAGTGGGGACTATATCTCCTACAATGAGCAGTTCTTC.

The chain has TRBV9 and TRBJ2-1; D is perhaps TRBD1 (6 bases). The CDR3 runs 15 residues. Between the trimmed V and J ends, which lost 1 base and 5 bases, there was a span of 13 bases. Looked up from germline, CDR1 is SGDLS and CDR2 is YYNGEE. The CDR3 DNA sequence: TGTGCCAGCAGCGTACAGGGGAAAGGGGACAATGAGCAGTTCTTC. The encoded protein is CASSVQGKGDNEQFF.

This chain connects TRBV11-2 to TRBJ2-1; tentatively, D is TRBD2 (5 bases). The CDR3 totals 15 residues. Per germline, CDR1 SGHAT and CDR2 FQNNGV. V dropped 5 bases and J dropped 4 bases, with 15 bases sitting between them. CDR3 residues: CASSKPLGGYNEQFF. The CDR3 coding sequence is TGTGCCAGCAGCAAACCCCTAGGAGGATACAATGAGCAGTTCTTC.